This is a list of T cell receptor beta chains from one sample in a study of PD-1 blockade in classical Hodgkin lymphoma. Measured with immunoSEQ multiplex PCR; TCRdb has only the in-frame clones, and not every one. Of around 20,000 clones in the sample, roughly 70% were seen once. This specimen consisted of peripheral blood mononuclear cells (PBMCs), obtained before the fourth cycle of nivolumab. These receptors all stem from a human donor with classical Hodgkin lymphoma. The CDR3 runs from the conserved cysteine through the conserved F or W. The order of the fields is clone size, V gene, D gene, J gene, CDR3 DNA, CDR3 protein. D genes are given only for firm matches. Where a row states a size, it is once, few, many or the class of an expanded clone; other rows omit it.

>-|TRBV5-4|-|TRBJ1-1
TGTGCCAGCAGCTTGGGGACGTCGAGGAGGAACACTGAAGCTTTCTTT
CASSLGTSRRNTEAFF
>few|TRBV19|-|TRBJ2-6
TGTGCCAGTGGACCCTCGGGGATCTCTGGGGCCAACGTCCTGACTTTC
CASGPSGISGANVLTF
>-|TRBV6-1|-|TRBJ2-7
TGTGCCAGCGCAACCATGACCGAATCCTACGAGCAGTACTTC
CASATMTESYEQYF
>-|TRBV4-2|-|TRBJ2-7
TGTGCCAGCAGCTTGAGGCAGGGGTACGGCGAGCAGTACTTC
CASSLRQGYGEQYF
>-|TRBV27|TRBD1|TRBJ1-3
TGTGCCAGCATTCGAGGGGGCGCGGGTGAGGCCAACACCATATATTTT
CASIRGGAGEANTIYF
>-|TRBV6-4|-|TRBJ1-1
TGTGCCAGCAGCCCCTACGGGGGTATGAACACTGAAGCTTTCTTT
CASSPYGGMNTEAFF
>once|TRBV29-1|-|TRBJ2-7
TGCAGCGTTGCCGGGATCCCTACCTACGAGCAGTACTTC
CSVAGIPTYEQYF
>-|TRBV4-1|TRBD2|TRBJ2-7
TGCGCCAGCAGCCAAGTGCTAGCGGGAGTTTCCGAGCAGTACTTC
CASSQVLAGVSEQYF
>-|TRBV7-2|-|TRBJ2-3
TGTGCCAGCGACTTAGAGAACAGGAACTTTCATCTCACAGATACGCAGTATTTT
CASDLENRNFHLTDTQYF
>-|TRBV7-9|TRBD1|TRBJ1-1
TGTGCCAGCAGCTTGCAGGGGGCCCTGAACACTGAAGCTTTCTTT
CASSLQGALNTEAFF
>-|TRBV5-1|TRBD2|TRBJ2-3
TGCGCCAGCAGCTCGGGGGGTTCAGATACGCAGTATTTT
CASSSGGSDTQYF
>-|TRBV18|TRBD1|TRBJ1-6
TGTGCCAGCTCACGAAATACAGGGGAGTACGATTCACCCCTCCACTTT
CASSRNTGEYDSPLHF
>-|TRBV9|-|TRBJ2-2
TGTGCCAGCAGCGTAGAGGTCGGGGAGCTGTTTTTT
CASSVEVGELFF
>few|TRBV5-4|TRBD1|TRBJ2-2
TGTGCCAGCAGCTTAATACAGGGACAGGGCGGGGAGCTGTTTTTT
CASSLIQGQGGELFF
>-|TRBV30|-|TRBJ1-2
TGTGCCTGGAGCCTCCAGGGTCTCGTTATCAGTTACACCTTC
CAWSLQGLVISYTF
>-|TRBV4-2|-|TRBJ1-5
TGTGCCAGCAGCCAGGACTCAATCGGGAGCCCAAAGCCCCAGCATTTT
CASSQDSIGSPKPQHF
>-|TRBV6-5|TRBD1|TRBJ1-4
TGTGCCAGCAAGACCGGGACAGTCAATGAAAAACTGTTTTTT
CASKTGTVNEKLFF
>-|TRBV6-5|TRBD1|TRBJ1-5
TGTGCCAGCAGTTTAGACAGGGTCAATCAGCCCCAGCATTTT
CASSLDRVNQPQHF
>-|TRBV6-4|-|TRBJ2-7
TGTGCCAGCATAAACAGACGCTACGAGCAGTACTTC
CASINRRYEQYF
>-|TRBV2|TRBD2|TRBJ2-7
TGTGCCAGTTCGACGGGAGGGCAGTACTTC
CASSTGGQYF
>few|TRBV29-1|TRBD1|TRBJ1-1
TGCAGCGTTGTGGATGGGACAGGAGGGACTGAAGCTTTCTTT
CSVVDGTGGTEAFF
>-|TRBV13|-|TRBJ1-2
TGTGCCAGCAGCTTGTCCGGTAACTATGGCTACACCTTC
CASSLSGNYGYTF
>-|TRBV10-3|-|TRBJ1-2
TGTGCCATCAGTGAAGGTCTGGGGTTTGGCTACACCTTC
CAISEGLGFGYTF
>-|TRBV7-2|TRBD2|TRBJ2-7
TGTGCCAGCAGTTACGGGGTGACTAGCAGGACCTACGAGCAGTACTTC
CASSYGVTSRTYEQYF
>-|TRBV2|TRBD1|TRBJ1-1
TGTGCCAGCAGTGCAATAGGGACAGGGGAAGTTGAAGCTTTCTTT
CASSAIGTGEVEAFF
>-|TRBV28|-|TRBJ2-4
TGTGCCAGCAGTTCCCTCGTGAGCAGCAGTGACATTCAGTACTTC
CASSSLVSSSDIQYF
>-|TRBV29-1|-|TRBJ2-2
TGCAGCGCACTACCCGCTTACGGTATTGCCGGGGAGCTGTTTTTT
CSALPAYGIAGELFF
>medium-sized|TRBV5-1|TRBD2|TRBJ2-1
TGCGCCAGCAGCTTGGATTCGGGAGGCTCCTACAATGAGCAGTTCTTC
CASSLDSGGSYNEQFF
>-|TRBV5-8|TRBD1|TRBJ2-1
TGTGCCAGCAGCTTGGGCCAGGGGGCTTACAATGAGCAGTTCTTC
CASSLGQGAYNEQFF
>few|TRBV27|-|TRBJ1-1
TGTGCCAGCAGTCCGAATATACCTCAGGCAGCTTTCTTT
CASSPNIPQAAFF
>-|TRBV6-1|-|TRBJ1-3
TGTGCCAGCAGGTGGACGGCGGGAAACACCATATATTTT
CASRWTAGNTIYF
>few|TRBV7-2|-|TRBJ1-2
TGTGCCAGCAGCTTAGAACTGCTTTCAGGCTACACCTTC
CASSLELLSGYTF
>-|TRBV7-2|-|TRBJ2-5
TGTGCCAGCAGCTTAGATCCCAGCTTCGAGACCCAGTACTTC
CASSLDPSFETQYF
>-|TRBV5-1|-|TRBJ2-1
TGCGCCAGCAGCTCGGGGGCAGGGTCCAATGAGCAGTTCTTC
CASSSGAGSNEQFF
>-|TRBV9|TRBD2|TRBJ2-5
TGTGCCAGCAGCGAGAACGGGGGGGCGCGGGAGACCCAGTACTTC
CASSENGGARETQYF
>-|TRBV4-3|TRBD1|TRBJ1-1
TGCGCCAGCAGCCTAGGACAGGGGCCATCTGAAGCTTTCTTT
CASSLGQGPSEAFF
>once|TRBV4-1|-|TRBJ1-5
TGCGCCAGCAGCCGCCGGCTACAGCAGCTTAGCAATCAGCCCCAGCATTTT
CASSRRLQQLSNQPQHF
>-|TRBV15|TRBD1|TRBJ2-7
TGTGCCACCAGCCGGGACAGCCTCTACGAGCAGTACTTC
CATSRDSLYEQYF
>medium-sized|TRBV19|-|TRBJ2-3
TGTGCCAGTAGTGTCACCAGTAGCACAGATACGCAGTATTTT
CASSVTSSTDTQYF
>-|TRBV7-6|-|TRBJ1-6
TGTGCCAGCAGCTTCGCCGGGACCGCAGATTCACCCCTCCACTTT
CASSFAGTADSPLHF
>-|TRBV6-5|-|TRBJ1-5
TGTGCCAGCAGCCTACAAGGGGCTGGGATTCAGCCCCAGCATTTT
CASSLQGAGIQPQHF
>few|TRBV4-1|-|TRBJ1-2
TGCGCCAGCAGCCAAGAACCAGTCAACTATGGCTACACCTTC
CASSQEPVNYGYTF
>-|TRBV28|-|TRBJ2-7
TGTGCCAGCAGTTTACTGTACGAGCAGTACTTC
CASSLLYEQYF
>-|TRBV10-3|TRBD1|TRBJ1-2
TGTGCCAACTCCGGGACAGGGGGCGCCGGTGGCTACACCTTC
CANSGTGGAGGYTF
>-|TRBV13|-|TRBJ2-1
TGTGCCAGCAGCCACCGTAGATCCTACAATGAGCAGTTCTTC
CASSHRRSYNEQFF
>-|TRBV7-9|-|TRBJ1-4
TGTGCCAGCAGCCCTGGACAGTATAATGAAAAACTGTTTTTT
CASSPGQYNEKLFF
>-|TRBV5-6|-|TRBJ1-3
TGTGCCAGCAGCGCCCGACAGGTGGTCTCTGGAAACACCATATATTTT
CASSARQVVSGNTIYF